The following is a T cell receptor (beta chain) sequence with its context. Its antigen remains undetermined. Base qualities are not recorded, but no much larger clone differs from it by a single base. V gives up 3 bases and J gives up 0 bases, and the segment between their germline ends measures 8 bases. Looking up the germline V gene (reference sequence) yields CDR1 LNHDA and CDR2 SQIVND. The CDR3 numbers 15 residues from cysteine through phenylalanine. Left in the record is the CDR3 DNA by itself, 45 bases read in frame from the first base. This record comes from a study of blood T cell repertoires in COVID-19 (dated by TCRdb to the early 2020s). Looking at the study overall: Samples covering the acute and convalescent phases of COVID-19 were provided by collaborators in the United States, Italy and Spain. The samples were drawn from the first 160 participants of the ongoing ImmuneRACE study and from under 1,500 subjects provided by 6 global collaborators. The sample metadata nearly always contained a de-identified subject ID, COVID-19 status, age in years and sex. HLA class I and class II types, where available, came from metadata supplied by the sample provider rather than from assay-based typing. Deeply sampled blood TCRbeta repertoires from subjects exposed to, actively infected with, or recovered from COVID-19 were included in the dataset. The material from the prospective study consisted of cDNA or gDNA derived from T cells, B-cell-depleted T cells, or PBMCs. The repertoires were released in a freely available public database meant as a resource for research on the immune response to SARS-CoV-2. General study outcomes and caveats: How much clinical and demographic metadata was included differed by source and by participant, and the metadata was provided uncurated.

One collaborating source in Seattle enrolled patients during active infection and followed them longitudinally through the course of disease. The collaborating institutions used their own protocols to collect whole blood in K2EDTA tubes. For TCRbeta analysis, collaborator samples were shipped as frozen whole blood, as isolated PBMCs, or as DNA extracted from either sample type. TCRbeta CDR3 regions were amplified from genomic DNA using the immunoSEQ Assay, a bias-controlled multiplex PCR. From the authors' description of their analysis: The number of nucleated cells in each sample was estimated by amplification of reference gene primers within the assay. To quantify the absolute abundance of each unique TCRbeta CDR3 rearrangement, sequence reads were collapsed and filtered. Productive Simpson clonality was computed per sample as the square root of Simpson's diversity index over productive rearrangements. The table comes from immuneACCESS by way of TCRdb, which keeps in-frame sequences with V and J called. Part of the clones is missing from these tables; in studies checked, under half for an unresolved V gene and the rest for unknown reasons. The DNA was the basis for D and trimming; V, J and clone size are from that table. This sample has roughly 200,000 clones in its table, and about 76% of those were observed once. The ten largest make up 6% of the sample.

This receptor was obtained from a woman between 40 and 55 years old with COVID-19, enrolled during active disease. The rearrangement joined TRBV19 to TRBJ1-4; the D gene identity is not certain. The sample taken for sequencing was peripheral blood. In nucleotides, the sequence is TGTGCCAGTAGTATTAACCGAGCAACTAATGAAAAACTGTTTTTT. Translated, this is CASSINRATNEKLFF.